Presented here are 25 T cell receptor beta chains from one specimen sequenced in a study of identical twins' blood T cells. TCRdb ran MiXCR on the 5' RACE reads and lists one entry per CDR3 protein. The profile covers 300,000 to 400,000 distinct CDR3 sequences, with 25% to 35% appearing a single time and more than 5.5% taken by the ten largest. The specimen sequenced was PBMCs. All receptors derive from a woman aged 18-49 years in good health.

For this clonotype: An end of the junction differs from the germline gene, which may be a read error. The V gene is TRBV29-1, the J gene TRBJ2-1, with TRBD2 matching over 9 bases. Germline assignment: CDR1 SQVTM and CDR2 ANQGSEA. This CDR3 has 14 residues. CDR3 sequence: CSVVRGTSYNERFF. The CDR3, as DNA: TGCAGCGTCGTTCGGGGGACTAGCTACAACGAGCGGTTCTTC.

This clonotype turned up a few times. This chain joins TRBV6-4 and TRBJ2-1; D may be TRBD2 (5 bases). Germline V CDR1 and CDR2: MRHNA, SNTAGT. The CDR3 totals 15 residues. The V end lost 2 bases, the J end lost 5 bases, and 13 bases lay between the germline ends. CDR3 DNA sequence: TGTGCCAGCAGTGACGAGGGTAGCAGACACAATGAGCAGTTCTTC. It yields the protein CASSDEGSRHNEQFF.

As for this clonotype: A much larger clone lies one base from this, so it may be a read error. V is TRBV28 and J is TRBJ2-7, with D unclear. Trimming left V 8 bases short and J 3 bases short, with 17 bases between. The germline gives CDR1 MDHEN, CDR2 SYDVKM. The CDR3 is 14 amino acids. The CDR3 DNA reads as TGTGCCAGCCCTGGGTTAAAGGGTAACTACGAGCAGTACTTC. This codes for CASPGLKGNYEQYF.

The chain is built from TRBV24-1 and TRBJ2-5; D is possibly TRBD2 (5 bases). Germline assignment: CDR1 KGHDR and CDR2 SFDVKD. There are 14 residues in the CDR3. V was shortened by 9 bases and J by 3 bases, with 16 bases between the two germline ends. CDR3 DNA sequence: TGTGCCACCTATGATAGCGTAAACGAAGAGACCCAGTACTTC. It translates to CATYDSVNEETQYF.

This clonotype was seen ten or more times. The chain recombines TRBV4-2 with TRBJ2-2; tentatively, D is TRBD2 (6 bases). Germline CDR1 is LGHNA and CDR2 is YNFKEQ. The V gene lost 1 base and the J gene lost 7 bases, with 10 bases spanning the gap. The CDR3 loop spans 14 amino acids. CDR3 nucleotide sequence: TGTGCCAGCAGCCAAGCGGAGGACTACGGGGAGCTGTTTTTT. It is translated as CASSQAEDYGELFF.

The chain joins TRBV29-1 to TRBJ2-3, with D unresolved. The germline V gene encodes CDR1 SQVTM and CDR2 ANQGSEA. The CDR3 is 14 amino acids. V lost 3 bases and J 2 bases, leaving 12 bases between the germline ends. The CDR3 sequence is CSVDGRPLTDTQYF. CDR3 coding DNA: TGCAGCGTTGATGGCAGGCCCCTCACAGATACGCAGTATTTT.

A few counts support this clonotype. The gene calls are TRBV3-1 and TRBJ1-6; D may be TRBD1 (6 bases). This CDR3 has 14 amino acids. Per the germline V gene, CDR1 is LGHDT and CDR2 is YNNKEL (reference sequence). Trimming took off 3 bases at V and 11 bases at J, with 14 bases between the two ends. The CDR3 bases are TGTGCCAGCAGCCAGGAACAGGGCGGGACACCCCTCCACTTT. Translated, it gives CASSQEQGGTPLHF.

The chain combines TRBV9 with TRBJ1-2; 7 bases are a match to TRBD1. V dropped 6 bases and J dropped 3; count of bases not matched to a gene: 2. The CDR3 has 12 residues. Germline assignment: CDR1 SGDLS and CDR2 YYNGEE. DNA for the CDR3: TGTGCCAGCACCGACAGGGACTATGGCTACACCTTC. This translates into CASTDRDYGYTF.

Note on this clonotype: At one boundary the junction diverges from the germline segment, which might be a read error. This sequence joins TRBV20-1 and TRBJ2-7; D might be TRBD1 or TRBD2, each matching 5 bases. CDR1 and CDR2 from the germline V gene are DFQATT and SNEGSKA (reference sequence). The CDR3 consists of 14 residues. The CDR3 reads CSARGPVRVYEQCF. The CDR3 DNA reads TGCAGTGCTAGGGGACCTGTTCGGGTGTACGAGCAGTGCTTC.

A word on this clonotype: At one boundary the junction diverges from the germline segment, which might be a read error. CDR3 loop: CARSSQGVHTEAFF. In nucleotides, the CDR3 is TGTGCCCGCAGTTCCCAGGGGGTACACACTGAAGCTTTCTTT. The J gene is TRBJ1-1, the V gene TRBV27; 7 bases agree with TRBD1. The CDR3 is made up of 14 amino acids. CDR1 is MNHEY and CDR2 is SMNVEV in the germline V gene (reference sequence).

The gene calls are TRBV29-1 and TRBJ2-6, with D unclear. Looked up from germline, CDR1 is SQVTM and CDR2 is ANQGSEA. V was shortened by 0 bases and J by 1 base, with 7 bases between the two germline ends. The CDR3 covers 15 residues. The CDR3 DNA reads as TGCAGCGTTGAAGATCTAAGGTCTGGGGCCAACGTCCTGACTTTC. Its protein is CSVEDLRSGANVLTF.

V is TRBV27 and J is TRBJ2-3, with a weak D call TRBD2 (7 bases). The germline CDR1 and CDR2 sequences are MNHEY and SMNVEV (reference sequence). This CDR3 region has 16 residues. V was trimmed by 3 bases and J by 4 bases, leaving 17 bases between them. The CDR3 sequence is CASSFGGGAYADTQYF. The CDR3 bases are TGTGCCAGCAGTTTTGGGGGGGGGGCATACGCAGATACGCAGTATTTT.

The gene calls are TRBV9 and TRBJ2-3; 8 positions match TRBD2. Germline V gene lookup returns CDR1 SGDLS and CDR2 YYNGEE. V trimming: 4 bases; J trimming: 2 bases; junction bases outside the gene matches: 12. CDR3 length: 17 residues. CDR3: CASSTLSSGTDTDTQYF. The CDR3 nucleotides read TGTGCCAGCAGCACCCTCAGTAGCGGGACTGACACAGATACGCAGTATTTT.

The chain links TRBV5-6 to TRBJ1-6, with TRBD1 as a possible D gene (5 bases). V was clipped by 4 bases and J by 6 bases, with 14 bases between them. The CDR3 has 15 amino acids. Germline V lookup: CDR1 SGHDT, CDR2 YYEEEE. CDR3 sequence: CASSPGRTFNSPLHF. Written as DNA, the CDR3 is TGTGCCAGCAGCCCGGGACGGACTTTTAATTCACCCCTCCACTTT.

This clonotype has just a few counts. V gene TRBV20-1 combines with J gene TRBJ2-1; 10 bases fit TRBD2. The CDR3 covers 14 residues. The germline gives CDR1 DFQATT, CDR2 SNEGSKA (reference sequence). The J segment lost 6 bases and the V segment lost 6 bases, leaving 8 bases of the junction unmatched. CDR3 amino acids: CSALLAGDRNEQFF. DNA of the CDR3: TGCAGTGCGCTGCTAGCGGGGGACCGCAATGAGCAGTTCTTC.

Note on this clonotype: Relative to the germline gene, one junction end is altered; a read error may explain this. The rearrangement uses TRBV13 and TRBJ2-2; D ambiguous. In germline, CDR1 is PRHDT, CDR2 FYEKMQ (reference sequence). The CDR3 is made up of 12 amino acids. CDR3 coding DNA: TGTGCCATCAGCACCGTAGGCGGGGAGCTGTTTTTT. Translation: CAISTVGGELFF.

This clonotype came up a few times. This chain connects TRBV28 to TRBJ1-1; D is possibly TRBD1 (5 bases). V was shortened by 2 bases and J by 7 bases, with 8 bases between the two germline ends. The length of the CDR3 is 12 residues. From germline, CDR1 is MDHEN and CDR2 SYDVKM. The CDR3 DNA reads as TGTGCCAGCAGTTTAAGGGGCGGTGAAGCTTTCTTT. It is translated as CASSLRGGEAFF.

This clonotype was detected only a few times. The V call is TRBV4-3, the J call TRBJ1-2; 7 nucleotides match TRBD1. V shed 1 base and J 4 bases; nucleotides not matched to a gene: 9. The length of the CDR3 is 16 residues. Germline-derived CDR1 and CDR2 are LGHNA and YSLEER. DNA for the CDR3: TGCGCCAGCAGCCAAGGGGTAACAGGGGCTGGCTATGGCTACACCTTC. Translating gives CASSQGVTGAGYGYTF.

The V gene is TRBV29-1, the J gene TRBJ1-1; D is perhaps TRBD1 (6 bases). Trimming took 1 base from V and 0 from J, leaving 21 bases between them. This CDR3 region has 18 residues. Germline values: CDR1 SQVTM, CDR2 ANQGSEA. The DNA of the CDR3 is TGCAGCGTTGAAGGACGGGACACACGGAAGGAGGTGAACACTGAAGCTTTCTTT. Protein product: CSVEGRDTRKEVNTEAFF.

This clonotype has more than one count but fewer than ten. Since a much larger clone is just one base distant, this may be a read error. This chain links TRBV11-1 with TRBJ1-1; D gene uncertain. The CDR3 totals 14 residues. In germline, CDR1 is SGHAT, CDR2 FQDESV (reference sequence). Written as DNA, the CDR3 is TGTTCCAGCAGCTTCTTGGGTGGTGGCACTGAAGCTTTCTTT. Protein product: CSSSFLGGGTEAFF.

This clonotype came up a few times. This rearrangement joins TRBV20-1 to TRBJ2-3, with 10 nucleotides matching TRBD2. V lost 7 bases to trimming and J lost 3 bases; unmatched junction nucleotides: 7. Germline V gives CDR1 DFQATT, CDR2 SNEGSKA (reference sequence). This CDR3 is 14 amino acids long. CDR3: CSVLSGGRTDTQYF. The CDR3 bases are TGCAGTGTACTTAGCGGGGGGCGAACAGATACGCAGTATTTT.

This clonotype was found a few times. The genes are TRBV29-1 and TRBJ1-6; D might be TRBD1 (6 bases). V was trimmed by 7 bases and J by 7 bases, leaving 14 bases between them. The CDR3 has 13 amino acids. Germline V gives CDR1 SQVTM, CDR2 ANQGSEA. The CDR3, as DNA: TGCAGCGCGTCCGGGACACTAAATTCACCCCTCCACTTT. Its protein is CSASGTLNSPLHF.

This clonotype was detected a few times. The chain employs TRBV20-1 and TRBJ2-3, with 13 bases matching TRBD2. CDR1 and CDR2 (germline): DFQATT, SNEGSKA (reference sequence). J was trimmed by 3 bases and V by 0 bases; bases with no gene match: 6. This CDR3 has 17 residues. DNA for the CDR3: TGCAGTGCTAGAGATCCCCGGACTAGCGGGAGAACAGATACGCAGTATTTT. This gives the protein CSARDPRTSGRTDTQYF.

This clonotype was detected many times. V gene TRBV5-1 combines with J gene TRBJ1-1, with 9 bases identical to TRBD1. Germline loops: CDR1 SGHRS, CDR2 YFSETQ. This CDR3 comprises 17 residues. Losses at the gene ends were 2 bases for V and 2 bases for J; bases not matched to a gene: 10. CDR3 residues: CASSFHLQGAANTEAFF. As DNA, the CDR3 is TGCGCCAGCAGCTTTCACCTACAGGGGGCCGCAAACACTGAAGCTTTCTTT. The complete variable domain, with remaining parts taken from reference TRBV5-1 and TRBJ1-1, reads KAGVTQTPRYLIKTRGQQVTLSCSPISGHRSVSWYQQTPGQGLQFLFEYFSETQRNKGNFPGRFSGRQFSNSRSEMNVSTLELGDSALYLCASSFHLQGAANTEAFFGQGTRLTVV.

The rearrangement uses TRBV27 and TRBJ1-2; TRBD1 aligns across 9 bases. Trimming at V came to 5 bases and at J to 11 bases, leaving 12 bases not matched to a gene. This CDR3 spans 14 amino acids. Germline values: CDR1 MNHEY, CDR2 SMNVEV (reference sequence). This CDR3 reads CASSLKTGGVGYTF. CDR3 nucleotide sequence: TGTGCCAGCAGTCTAAAGACAGGGGGTGTCGGGTACACCTTC.